The 26 T cell receptor beta chains presented below share a single source sample, sequenced in a study of blood T cell repertoires in COVID-19 (dated by TCRdb to about 2020). The library came from the immunoSEQ multiplex PCR assay. Sourced from immuneACCESS, this table was stored by TCRdb with only in-frame sequences that have V and J called. A share of the clones is absent; for the studies checked, an unresolved V gene accounts for under half, and the remainder has no known explanation. This sample gives 210,000 or so clones in total; 87% of them show up just once. The top ten clonotypes cover 1.9% of the sample. Specimen: peripheral blood. These receptor sequences come from a man aged 40-49 years with active or convalescent COVID-19.

This clone was observed once. The chain combines TRBV2 with TRBJ1-5; 8 positions agree with TRBD1. Trimming removed 4 bases from V and 2 bases from J; junction bases left unmatched: 1. Germline values: CDR1 SNHLY, CDR2 FYNNEI. CDR3 length: 14 residues. DNA of the CDR3: TGTGCCAGCAGTGCAGGGGGCGGCAATCAGCCCCAGCATTTT. Protein product: CASSAGGGNQPQHF.

The rearrangement uses TRBV3-1 (or the pseudogene TRBV3-2) and TRBJ2-1; 10 nucleotides agree with TRBD1. Germline CDR1 and CDR2: LGHDT and YNNKEL (reference sequence). CDR3 length: 13 amino acids. The V gene end was trimmed by 9 bases and the J gene end by 5 bases; junction bases not matched to a gene: 4. CDR3 protein: CASDRGPNNEQFF. The CDR3 region has the DNA TGTGCCAGTGACAGGGGGCCAAACAATGAGCAGTTCTTC.

The J gene is TRBJ1-5, the V gene TRBV27; no firm D call. There are 13 residues in the CDR3. Germline-derived CDR1 and CDR2 are MNHEY and SMNVEV (reference sequence). The V and J ends lost 3 bases and 4 bases respectively, with 7 bases between them. The CDR3 spells CASSFDINQPQHF. As DNA, the CDR3 is TGTGCCAGCAGTTTTGACATTAATCAGCCCCAGCATTTT.

This chain joins TRBV12-3 or TRBV12-4 and TRBJ1-1; the D is unclear. The CDR3 is made up of 13 amino acids. Trimming cost V 7 bases and J 3 bases, with 12 bases left between them. This chain's CDR3 is CASIPDGDTEAFF. CDR3 in DNA: TGTGCCAGCATTCCGGACGGGGACACTGAAGCTTTCTTT.

This clone appeared once. V is TRBV19 and J is TRBJ2-7, with 10 bases that match TRBD1. From germline, CDR1 is LNHDA and CDR2 SQIVND (reference sequence). V dropped 3 bases and J dropped 4; count of bases not matched to a gene: 6. CDR3 size: 15 residues. CDR3 nucleotide sequence: TGTGCCAGTAGTATTGACAGGGGGCGGTCATACGAGCAGTACTTC. Its translation: CASSIDRGRSYEQYF.

The chain recombines TRBV25-1 with TRBJ2-1, with TRBD2 matching 14 bases. CDR3 length equals 17 residues. Trimming took 5 bases from V and 5 from J; bases not matched to a gene: 8. Germline V lookup: CDR1 MGHDK, CDR2 SYGVNS. The CDR3 nucleotides are TGTGCCAGCAGTAGACTAGCGGGGGGGCCCATCGACAATGAGCAGTTCTTC. Protein product: CASSRLAGGPIDNEQFF.

The CDR3 DNA sequence: TGTGCCAGCAGTTCACGCGGACAGGGGGCGAAAGGAGGCACCTTC. Protein: CASSSRGQGAKGGTF. This chain links TRBV28 with TRBJ1-2, with TRBD1 matching over 11 bases. From germline, CDR1 is MDHEN and CDR2 SYDVKM. V was pared by 4 bases and J by 13 bases, with 14 bases of the junction left unmatched. This CDR3 has 15 residues.

The chain has TRBV5-4 and TRBJ1-1; the D is unclear. CDR3 length: 15 amino acids. The germline gives CDR1 SGHNT, CDR2 YYREEE (reference sequence). V gave up 2 bases and J gave up 3 bases, with 14 bases separating them. CDR3 DNA: TGTGCCAGCAGCTTAAATAGAGGAGGCGACACTGAAGCTTTCTTT. It codes for CASSLNRGGDTEAFF.

J is TRBJ1-1 and V is TRBV10-1, with 9 bases aligning to TRBD1. Trimming cost V 6 bases and J 5 bases; bases outside gene matches: 4. The length of the CDR3 is 13 residues. Germline V gene lookup returns CDR1 WNHNN and CDR2 SYGVQD (reference sequence). The DNA of the CDR3 is TGCGCCAGCAGCCCGGGACAGGGAACTGAAGCTTTCTTT. Encoded protein: CASSPGQGTEAFF.

The chain recombines TRBV10-2 with TRBJ2-1, with TRBD2 identical over 12 bases. The J segment lost 4 bases and the V segment lost 7 bases, leaving 8 bases of the junction unmatched. The CDR3 totals 16 residues. Germline CDR1 WSHSY, CDR2 SAAADI. The CDR3 sequence is CASMISTSGGYNEQFF. The CDR3 DNA reads TGCGCCAGCATGATTTCGACTAGCGGGGGTTACAATGAGCAGTTCTTC.

The V call is TRBV27, the J call TRBJ2-1, with 12 bases identical to TRBD2. The V gene's germline CDR1 is MNHEY and CDR2 SMNVEV (reference sequence). There are 16 residues in the CDR3. Trimming removed 5 bases from V and 5 bases from J; junction bases left unmatched: 7. CDR3 loop: CASSPPGLAGNNEQFF. The CDR3 DNA sequence: TGTGCCAGCAGTCCCCCCGGACTAGCGGGGAACAATGAGCAGTTCTTC.

The chain is built from TRBV5-1 and TRBJ1-1, with D perhaps matching TRBD1 (5 bases). V gave up 4 bases and J gave up 2 bases, with 12 bases separating them. There are 14 residues in the CDR3. Germline CDR1 and CDR2: SGHRS and YFSETQ. CDR3 nucleotide sequence: TGCGCCAGCAGCCTATTTGACAGAAACACTGAAGCTTTCTTT. This gives the protein CASSLFDRNTEAFF.

In DNA, the CDR3 is TGTGCCAGCAGCTCGGGCCAGGGGACCCAAGAGACCCAGTACTTC. Translation gives CASSSGQGTQETQYF. The V and J genes are TRBV5-4 and TRBJ2-5; possible D gene TRBD1, 6 bases. V was shortened by 3 bases and J by 1 base, with 13 bases between the two germline ends. Germline V gene sequence: CDR1 SGHNT, CDR2 YYREEE (reference sequence). CDR3 size: 15 residues. The variable domain in full, with the rest retrieved from reference TRBV5-4 and TRBJ2-5, is ETGVTQSPTHLIKTRGQQVTLRCSSQSGHNTVSWYQQALGQGPQFIFQYYREEENGRGNFPPRFSGLQFPNYSSELNVNALELDDSALYLCASSSGQGTQETQYFGPGTRLLVL.

This clone was recorded once. This chain connects TRBV7-3 to TRBJ1-1; D gene unclear. CDR1 and CDR2 from the germline V gene are SGHTA and FQGTGA. The CDR3 is 13 amino acids. The V end lost 5 bases, the J end lost 11 bases, and 18 bases lay between the germline ends. The CDR3 region is CASSPLGRSQAFF. The CDR3 DNA reads as TGTGCCAGCAGCCCCCTAGGGAGGTCACAGGCTTTCTTT.

The chain has TRBV4-2 and TRBJ2-1, with a weak D call TRBD2 (6 bases). Germline CDR1 is LGHNA and CDR2 is YNFKEQ. Deletions cut 0 bases from V and 6 bases from J, with 12 bases between. This CDR3 region has 15 residues. DNA of the CDR3: TGTGCCAGCAGCCAAGATGGACTACGAGGCAATGAGCAGTTCTTC. It translates to CASSQDGLRGNEQFF.

The gene calls are TRBV27 and TRBJ1-2, with TRBD1 matching 7 bases. After removal of 5 bases from V and 9 bases from J, the junction contained 6 bases not matched to a gene. The V gene's germline CDR1 is MNHEY and CDR2 SMNVEV (reference sequence). The CDR3 contains 12 residues. The CDR3 DNA reads as TGTGCCAGCAGTCCAGGGACAGAAAGCTACACCTTC. This gives the protein CASSPGTESYTF.

V and J are TRBV30 and TRBJ1-1; a weak D match, TRBD1 (5 bases). Looked up from germline, CDR1 is GTSNPN and CDR2 is SVGIG (reference sequence). Between the trimmed V and J ends, which lost 5 bases and 3 bases, there was a span of 10 bases. CDR3 length: 12 residues. CDR3 in DNA: TGTGCCTGGGTTTGGGGGGACACTGAAGCTTTCTTT. It yields the protein CAWVWGDTEAFF.

The gene calls are TRBV27 and TRBJ2-7; 9 bases match TRBD2. The CDR3 runs 14 residues. CDR1 is MNHEY and CDR2 is SMNVEV in the germline V gene (reference sequence). The V and J ends lost 3 bases and 3 bases, in that order; junction bases with no gene match: 3. CDR3 sequence (DNA): TGTGCCAGCAGTTTGGATAGCGGGAGCTACGAGCAGTACTTC. Its protein is CASSLDSGSYEQYF.

This clone was seen repeatedly, ten times or more. The chain is built from TRBV6-1 and TRBJ2-2, with 9 nucleotides matching TRBD2. The CDR3 is made up of 15 amino acids. V dropped 0 bases and J dropped 6; count of bases not matched to a gene: 2. Germline V CDR1 and CDR2: MNHNS, SASEGT. Here the CDR3 reads CASSEASGGPGELFF. CDR3 DNA sequence: TGTGCCAGCAGTGAAGCCAGCGGGGGGCCCGGGGAGCTGTTTTTT.

V and J are TRBV28 and TRBJ2-1, with D hard to call. Trimming left V 6 bases short and J 0 bases short, with 12 bases between. CDR3 size: 15 residues. Germline CDR1 reads MDHEN; CDR2 reads SYDVKM. The CDR3 DNA is TGTGCCAGCAGCCCCGGAGCCCGCTCCTACAATGAGCAGTTCTTC. It yields the protein CASSPGARSYNEQFF.

The chain combines TRBV18 with TRBJ1-1; 8 positions match TRBD1. CDR3 length equals 14 residues. Germline CDR1 and CDR2: KGHSH and LQKENI. The ends lost 6 bases at V and 1 base at J; junction bases unmatched: 4. CDR3: CASSGTGSNTEAFF. CDR3 DNA sequence: TGTGCCAGCTCTGGGACAGGATCGAACACTGAAGCTTTCTTT.

The CDR3 here is CASTQQGTNSPLHF. The CDR3 nucleotides read TGTGCCAGCACTCAACAGGGGACTAATTCACCCCTCCACTTT. V gene TRBV7-9 combines with J gene TRBJ1-6; 7 nucleotides agree with TRBD1. Germline V gene data show CDR1 as SEHNR and CDR2 as FQNEAQ (reference sequence). The J segment lost 6 bases and the V segment lost 7 bases, leaving 6 bases of the junction unmatched. The CDR3 is 14 amino acids. The variable domain in full, with the rest retrieved from reference TRBV7-9 and TRBJ1-6, is DTGVSQNPRHKITKRGQNVTFRCDPISEHNRLYWYRQTLGQGPEFLTYFQNEAQLEKSRLLSDRFSAERPKGSFSTLEIQRTEQGDSAMYLCASTQQGTNSPLHFGNGTRLTVT.

V is TRBV10-2 and J is TRBJ1-2; 8 positions agree with TRBD1. The CDR3 is 17 residues long. The V gene's germline CDR1 is WSHSY and CDR2 SAAADI. V was pared by 5 bases and J by 4 bases, with 15 bases of the junction left unmatched. Here the CDR3 reads CASSSTGVKTTGYGYTF. CDR3 nucleotide sequence: TGCGCCAGCAGTTCGACAGGGGTTAAAACGACGGGCTATGGCTACACCTTC.

The chain recombines TRBV9 with TRBJ2-1, with unresolved D. CDR3 length equals 14 residues. Deletions cut 0 bases from V and 6 bases from J, with 10 bases between. Germline V gene lookup returns CDR1 SGDLS and CDR2 YYNGEE. CDR3 region: CASSVVSAANEQFF. The CDR3 DNA follows: TGTGCCAGCAGCGTAGTCAGCGCGGCCAATGAGCAGTTCTTC.

The J gene is TRBJ1-3, the V gene TRBV5-6; D unresolved. This CDR3 spans 15 amino acids. CDR1 and CDR2 (germline): SGHDT, YYEEEE. The V end was cut by 0 bases, the J end by 0 bases, with 7 bases between. The CDR3 nucleotides are TGTGCCAGCAGCTTGGGACGGGGCTCTGGAAACACCATATATTTT. Its protein is CASSLGRGSGNTIYF.

The chain combines TRBV7-9 with TRBJ1-3, with D possibly TRBD1 on 5 matching bases. V was shortened by 1 base and J by 0 bases, with 10 bases between the two germline ends. Looked up from germline, CDR1 is SEHNR and CDR2 is FQNEAQ (reference sequence). The CDR3 loop spans 16 amino acids. The CDR3 region has the DNA TGTGCCAGCAGCTTAGAAGGGGTCAGCTCTGGAAACACCATATATTTT. It specifies CASSLEGVSSGNTIYF.